This is a list of T cell receptor beta chains from one sample in a study of cytomegalovirus exposure and HLA in healthy donors. Measured with immunoSEQ multiplex PCR; TCRdb has only the in-frame clones, and not every one. The data hold more than 100,000 clones, with less than 75% observed a single time. Sequenced: PBMCs. The source of these receptors is a woman aged 40 to 49 in good health and CMV-seronegative. Each CDR3 is given without its conserved first and last residue. A D gene is named only where the DNA matches it firmly. Clone sizes are given selectively: once, few, many, or a class where the clone is expanded.

size	J	V	D	CDR3
-	TRBJ2-3	TRBV18	TRBD1	ASTGAGTASTDTQY
-	TRBJ2-3	TRBV5-4	-	ASSSPSRGITDTQY
-	TRBJ2-1	TRBV7-6	TRBD2	ASSSGTSGVDEQF
few	TRBJ1-2	TRBV6-5	TRBD1	ASSYPQTGYGYT
-	TRBJ1-6	TRBV7-6	-	ASSLADGTLH
-	-	TRBV5-1	TRBD1	ASSTGTGAIYEQY
-	TRBJ1-2	TRBV7-6	TRBD1	ASSSGQGRYGYT
few	TRBJ1-1	TRBV5-8	TRBD1	ASPGGLDTEAF
-	TRBJ2-7	TRBV11-3	TRBD2	ASSAGGVTGTYEQY
-	TRBJ1-5	TRBV19	TRBD1	ASSRDRGNQPQH
once	TRBJ1-5	TRBV28	-	ASSHGQTYSNQPQH
-	TRBJ2-1	TRBV20-1	-	ITEAYNEQF
few	TRBJ1-6	TRBV2	-	ASSIRRDTNSPLH
-	TRBJ1-1	TRBV27	TRBD1	ASSWDSGAGTEAF
-	TRBJ1-1	TRBV2	TRBD1	ASTRQGANTEAF
once	TRBJ2-2	TRBV9	TRBD2	ASSVPTGTSGTDTNTGELF
-	TRBJ1-5	TRBV6-1	TRBD1	ASSDTGGHQPQH
-	TRBJ2-5	TRBV11-1	-	ASSHQETQY
-	TRBJ1-6	TRBV27	-	ASKLQGFYNSPLH
-	TRBJ1-5	TRBV30	-	AWSSTGIDQPQH
-	TRBJ1-5	TRBV6-5	TRBD1	ASRSGQGRNQPQH
-	TRBJ2-1	TRBV25-1	-	ASSEWGVGSYNEQF
-	TRBJ2-2	TRBV9	TRBD1	ASSVPLTPGQGEHTGELF
-	TRBJ1-1	TRBV29-1	-	SGYQANTEAF
-	TRBJ2-1	TRBV28	-	ASTERREQF
-	TRBJ2-7	TRBV6-6	TRBD2	ASRDPGLAGVYEQY
few	TRBJ1-5	TRBV19	-	ASSIDRGGNQPQH
-	TRBJ2-1	TRBV18	TRBD2	ASSLQSGRGASYNEQF
few	TRBJ2-3	TRBV5-1	-	ASSLGGYTDTQY
few	TRBJ1-2	TRBV28	-	ASSLFIRRKGYYYGYT